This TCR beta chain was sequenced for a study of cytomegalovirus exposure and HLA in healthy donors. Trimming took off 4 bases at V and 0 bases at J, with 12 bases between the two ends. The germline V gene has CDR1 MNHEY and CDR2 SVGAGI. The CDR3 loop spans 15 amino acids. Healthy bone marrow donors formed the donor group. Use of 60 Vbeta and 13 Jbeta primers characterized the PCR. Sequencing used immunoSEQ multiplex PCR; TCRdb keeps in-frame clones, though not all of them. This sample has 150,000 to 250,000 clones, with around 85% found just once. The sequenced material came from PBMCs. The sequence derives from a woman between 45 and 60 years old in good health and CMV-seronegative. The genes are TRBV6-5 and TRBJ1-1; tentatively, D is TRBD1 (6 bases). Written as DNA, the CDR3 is TGTGCCAGCAGTTTCACCCAGGGGTTGAACACTGAAGCTTTCTTT. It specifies CASSFTQGLNTEAFF.